The rows below give T cell receptor beta chains drawn from one sample of a study of radiotherapy plus CTLA-4 blockade in lung cancer. Assay: immunoSEQ multiplex PCR; the TCRdb copy retains only in-frame clones and omits some. The profile shows tens of thousands of clones, 75% to 80% of them singletons. Sequencing used peripheral blood, obtained from a patient treated with radiotherapy plus ipilimumab. The receptor set was obtained from a human donor with non-small cell lung cancer whose response to radiotherapy plus ipilimumab could not be evaluated. Each CDR3 is given with its conserved first and last residue. Each record gives: V gene, clone size, D gene, CDR3 length, J gene, CDR3 protein, CDR3 DNA. D genes are given only for firm matches. The listing skips clone size in some rows; elsewhere it reads once, few, many or a size class.

TRBV5-1,NA,NA,13,TRBJ2-2,CASSFANTGELFF,TGCGCCAGCAGTTTCGCGAACACCGGGGAGCTGTTTTTT
TRBV6-5,few,TRBD1,14,TRBJ1-5,CASSPGTGVQPQHF,TGTGCCAGCAGCCCCGGGACAGGGGTTCAGCCCCAGCATTTT
TRBV14,NA,NA,16,TRBJ2-1,CASSQDRVAEDNEQFF,TGTGCCAGCAGCCAAGATCGGGTAGCGGAAGACAATGAGCAGTTCTTC
TRBV19,NA,NA,16,TRBJ1-5,CASRSQGRSVNQPQHF,TGTGCCAGTAGGTCCCAGGGCCGAAGCGTGAATCAGCCCCAGCATTTT
TRBV15,NA,NA,16,TRBJ2-7,CATSRDLLVGSFEQYF,TGTGCCACCAGCAGAGATCTTCTGGTCGGTTCTTTCGAGCAGTACTTC
TRBV5-1,NA,NA,15,TRBJ2-7,CASSLVWGGLYEQYF,TGCGCCAGCAGCTTGGTCTGGGGGGGCCTGTACGAGCAGTACTTC
TRBV28,NA,NA,12,TRBJ1-1,CASTNYITEAFF,TGTGCCAGCACCAACTACATCACTGAAGCTTTCTTT
TRBV7-9,NA,TRBD2,18,TRBJ2-1,CASSLAKKTSGVYNEQFF,TGTGCCAGCAGCTTAGCAAAAAAGACTAGCGGGGTTTACAATGAGCAGTTCTTC
TRBV28,NA,NA,11,TRBJ2-7,CASSPTYEQYF,TGTGCCAGCAGCCCAACCTACGAGCAGTACTTC
TRBV5-5,NA,NA,13,TRBJ1-4,CASSLGANEKLFF,TGTGCCAGCAGCTTGGGAGCTAATGAAAAACTGTTTTTT
TRBV19,NA,TRBD1,14,TRBJ2-5,CASSIGTAQETQYF,TGTGCCAGTAGTATCGGGACAGCCCAAGAGACCCAGTACTTC
TRBV5-1,NA,NA,12,TRBJ2-3,CASSLRSSRLEF,TGCGCCAGCAGCTTGCGGTCTAGCCGACTAGAGTTT
TRBV28,NA,TRBD2,14,TRBJ2-3,CASRTSGGANTQYF,TGTGCCAGCAGGACTAGCGGGGGGGCTAATACGCAGTATTTT
TRBV29-1,NA,TRBD1,13,TRBJ1-5,CSAGTGEDSPQHF,TGCAGCGCCGGGACAGGGGAAGACTCGCCCCAGCATTTT
TRBV5-1,NA,NA,14,TRBJ2-7,CASSLALLGGEQYF,TGCGCCAGCAGCTTGGCTCTACTAGGGGGCGAGCAGTACTTC
TRBV12-5,few,TRBD1,13,TRBJ1-2,CARVQGGDYGYTF,TGTGCTAGGGTACAGGGGGGAGACTATGGCTACACCTTC
TRBV7-2,NA,TRBD1,15,TRBJ1-5,CASSLAGGSNQPQHF,TGTGCCAGCAGCTTAGCAGGGGGCAGCAATCAGCCCCAGCATTTT
TRBV7-9,NA,TRBD1,14,TRBJ1-2,CASSRTGDPNGYTF,TGTGCCAGCAGCCGTACAGGGGACCCTAATGGCTACACCTTC
TRBV9,NA,NA,14,TRBJ2-5,CASSVVAGAETQYF,TGTGCCAGCAGCGTAGTCGCAGGGGCGGAGACCCAGTACTTC
TRBV18,few,TRBD1,15,TRBJ1-3,CASSPPGQGTNTIYF,TGTGCCAGCTCACCTCCGGGACAGGGGACAAACACCATATATTTT
TRBV25-1,NA,NA,15,TRBJ1-6,CASSDPGHPVVALHF,TGTGCCAGCAGTGACCCGGGACACCCCGTAGTGGCCCTCCACTTT
TRBV2,NA,NA,14,TRBJ2-6,CASTGEAGANVLTF,TGTGCCAGCACGGGGGAGGCGGGGGCCAACGTCCTGACTTTC
TRBV19,NA,NA,14,TRBJ2-2,CASSWTADTGELFF,TGTGCCAGTAGCTGGACAGCGGATACCGGGGAGCTGTTTTTT
TRBV4-2,once,TRBD2,18,TRBJ2-2,CASSQEKLGLGGSGELFF,TGTGCCAGCAGCCAGGAAAAGCTGGGACTAGGGGGGTCCGGGGAGCTGTTTTTT
TRBV28,NA,NA,13,TRBJ1-2,CASSQTLVVGYTF,TGTGCCAGCAGCCAGACTTTAGTGGTAGGCTACACCTTC
TRBV5-1,NA,NA,15,TRBJ1-1,CASSPNGIQYTEAFF,TGCGCCAGCAGCCCGAACGGGATCCAATACACTGAAGCTTTCTTT
TRBV28,NA,TRBD1,15,TRBJ1-6,CASSRQGMASSPLHF,TGTGCCAGCAGCCGACAGGGAATGGCGTCTTCACCCCTCCACTTT
TRBV7-8,NA,NA,16,TRBJ1-2,CASSLATALPVAGYTF,TGTGCCAGCAGCTTAGCCACAGCATTGCCCGTGGCCGGCTACACCTTC
TRBV11-1,few,TRBD1,15,TRBJ2-7,CASSEGQGGVYEQYF,TGTGCCAGCAGCGAGGGACAGGGGGGTGTCTACGAGCAGTACTTC
TRBV28,NA,NA,13,TRBJ2-7,CASSLQQNYEQYF,TGTGCCAGCAGTTTACAACAAAACTACGAGCAGTACTTC
TRBV29-1,NA,TRBD1,17,TRBJ1-5,CSVPDRGMESGNQPQHF,TGCAGCGTTCCGGACAGGGGTATGGAGTCGGGTAATCAGCCCCAGCATTTT
TRBV7-9,NA,TRBD1,14,TRBJ2-7,CASSTGTGDDEQYF,TGTGCCAGCAGCACGGGGACAGGGGATGACGAGCAGTACTTC
TRBV7-2,NA,TRBD1,19,TRBJ2-7,CASSLRGRLGQQVSYEQYF,TGTGCCAGCAGCTTACGCGGTAGATTGGGACAGCAAGTCTCCTACGAGCAGTACTTC
TRBV2,NA,NA,15,TRBJ2-2,CASSAEGGNTGELFF,TGTGCCAGCAGTGCGGAGGGCGGGAACACCGGGGAGCTGTTTTTT
TRBV29-1,NA,TRBD1,12,TRBJ1-2,CSVQGGPYGYTF,TGCAGCGTCCAGGGGGGACCCTATGGCTACACCTTC
TRBV18,NA,TRBD2,16,TRBJ2-1,CASSPQTSGGYNEQFF,TGTGCCAGCTCACCTCAGACTAGCGGGGGGTACAATGAGCAGTTCTTC
TRBV25-1,NA,TRBD1,16,TRBJ1-1,CASSETQGARDTEAFF,TGTGCCAGCAGTGAAACCCAGGGGGCTAGGGACACTGAAGCTTTCTTT
TRBV28,NA,NA,13,TRBJ2-7,CASGGSPSYEQYF,TGTGCCAGTGGAGGCTCGCCCTCCTACGAGCAGTACTTC
TRBV6-1,medium-sized,NA,11,TRBJ1-1,CASSMNTEAFF,TGTGCCAGCAGCATGAACACTGAAGCTTTCTTT
TRBV29-1,once,TRBD1,13,TRBJ1-5,CSVEEQGNQPQHF,TGCAGCGTTGAAGAACAGGGGAATCAGCCTCAGCATTTT
TRBV4-2,once,TRBD2,18,TRBJ2-3,CASSSGTSGGVLTDTQYF,TGTGCCAGCAGCTCCGGGACTAGCGGGGGGGTACTCACAGATACGCAGTATTTT
TRBV7-9,NA,NA,16,TRBJ2-1,CASSPVDGSSYNEQFF,TGTGCCAGCAGCCCTGTTGACGGGAGCTCCTACAATGAGCAGTTCTTC
TRBV19,NA,TRBD1,16,TRBJ1-2,CASSPSGQGADYGYTF,TGTGCCAGTAGCCCTTCCGGCCAGGGGGCGGACTATGGCTACACCTTC
TRBV7-7,few,TRBD1,13,TRBJ1-1,CASSLDRGTEAFF,TGTGCTAGCAGCTTGGACAGGGGCACTGAAGCTTTCTTT
TRBV7-3,NA,NA,15,TRBJ2-5,CASSLTTGKGETQYF,TGTGCCAGCAGCTTAACAACAGGAAAGGGAGAGACCCAGTACTTC
TRBV19,few,TRBD1,14,TRBJ2-5,CASSRGQGVETQYF,TGTGCCAGTAGTAGGGGACAGGGGGTTGAGACCCAGTACTTC
TRBV28,NA,NA,11,TRBJ1-4,CASSLTGKLFF,TGTGCCAGCAGTTTAACTGGAAAACTGTTTTTT